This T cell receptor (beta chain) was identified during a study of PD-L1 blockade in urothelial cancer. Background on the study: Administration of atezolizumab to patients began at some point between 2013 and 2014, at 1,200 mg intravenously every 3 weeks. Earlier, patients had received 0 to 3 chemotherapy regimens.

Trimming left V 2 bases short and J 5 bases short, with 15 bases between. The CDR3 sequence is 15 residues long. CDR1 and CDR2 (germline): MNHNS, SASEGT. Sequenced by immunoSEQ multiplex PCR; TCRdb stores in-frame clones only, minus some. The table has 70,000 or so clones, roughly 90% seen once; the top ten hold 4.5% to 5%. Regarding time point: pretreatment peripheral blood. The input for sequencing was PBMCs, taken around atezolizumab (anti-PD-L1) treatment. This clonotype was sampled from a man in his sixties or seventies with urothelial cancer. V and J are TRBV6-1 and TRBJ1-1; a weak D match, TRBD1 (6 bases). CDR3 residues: CASSERKGGRTEAFF. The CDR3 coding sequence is TGTGCCAGCAGTGAAAGAAAAGGGGGAAGGACTGAAGCTTTCTTT.